These 29 T cell receptor beta chains originate from one sample sequenced in a study of cytomegalovirus exposure and HLA in healthy donors. 60 Vbeta and 13 Jbeta primers were used in PCR. Sequencing was performed with immunoSEQ multiplex PCR; in TCRdb, only in-frame clones are kept and a portion is missing. The repertoire has 200,000 to 250,000 clones, about 81% of them found once; the top ten carry 2.5% to 3.5%. Sequencing input: PBMCs. Every receptor here comes from a woman in her thirties or forties in good health and CMV-seronegative.

The chain uses TRBV2 and TRBJ2-1, with 7 bases lining up with TRBD2. Trimming took 5 bases from V and 3 from J; bases not matched to a gene: 13. The CDR3 runs to 17 residues. Germline lookup yields CDR1 SNHLY and CDR2 FYNNEI. CDR3 in amino acids: CASSRLYLAARYNEQFF. The CDR3 DNA reads TGTGCCAGCAGTCGGTTATATCTAGCGGCCCGCTACAATGAGCAGTTCTTC.

The V call is TRBV30, the J call TRBJ2-1; 7 bases align to TRBD1. The CDR3 contains 15 residues. Germline V CDR1 and CDR2: GTSNPN, SVGIG (reference sequence). CDR3 nucleotide sequence: TGTGCTTCAGTTCGGGCGCCAGGGGGATACAATGAGCAGTTCTTC. It codes for CASVRAPGGYNEQFF.

The chain recombines TRBV6-6 with TRBJ2-3; D not certain. This CDR3 has 16 residues. CDR1 is MNHNY and CDR2 is SVGAGI in the germline V gene (reference sequence). V gave up 2 bases and J gave up 0 bases, with 12 bases separating them. The CDR3 loop is CASSYNRRLSTDTQYF. CDR3 DNA: TGTGCCAGCAGTTACAATCGGCGGCTTAGCACAGATACGCAGTATTTT.

The chain combines TRBV11-2 with TRBJ2-7, with 9 bases that match TRBD1. After removal of 4 bases from V and 4 bases from J, the junction contained 8 bases not matched to a gene. The CDR3 sequence is 15 residues long. Germline CDR1 and CDR2: SGHAT and FQNNGV. The CDR3 DNA reads TGTGCCAGCAGCTCCGGACAGGGGTCGGCTTACGAGCAGTACTTC. This gives the protein CASSSGQGSAYEQYF.

This chain uses TRBV2 with TRBJ2-1, with TRBD1 identical over 7 bases. This CDR3 is 15 amino acids long. The V segment lost 4 bases and the J segment 5 bases; nucleotides outside the gene matches: 8. Germline V gives CDR1 SNHLY, CDR2 FYNNEI. CDR3 bases: TGTGCCAGCAGTGGGTGGACAGGAAGAAACAATGAGCAGTTCTTC. Amino acid sequence: CASSGWTGRNNEQFF.

The chain employs TRBV18 and TRBJ2-5; a weak D match, TRBD2 (6 bases). The CDR3 is 13 residues long. Germline CDR1 reads KGHSH; CDR2 reads LQKENI. V lost 4 bases and J lost 2, with 8 bases in between. The CDR3 DNA is TGTGCCAGCTCACTGGGACTTCAAGAGACCCAGTACTTC. Protein sequence: CASSLGLQETQYF.

The J gene is TRBJ1-1, the V gene TRBV30, with D uncertain. V gave up 4 bases and J gave up 2 bases, with 11 bases separating them. The CDR3 covers 13 residues. Germline CDR1 is GTSNPN and CDR2 is SVGIG (reference sequence). CDR3 bases: TGTGCCTGGACACCCCAGGTAAACACTGAAGCTTTCTTT. Translation gives CAWTPQVNTEAFF.

This clone appeared once. This chain links TRBV5-1 with TRBJ1-4; a possible D gene is TRBD1 (5 bases). CDR3 length: 14 amino acids. The germline V and J ends were trimmed by 1 base and 8 bases, with 12 bases remaining between them. Per the germline V gene, CDR1 is SGHRS and CDR2 is YFSETQ. The CDR3 sequence is CASSLLPGAEKLFF. The CDR3 DNA reads as TGCGCCAGCAGCTTGTTACCTGGGGCGGAAAAACTGTTTTTT.

The sample holds one count of this clone. This rearrangement joins TRBV27 to TRBJ1-5; D is unresolved. V lost 4 bases and J lost 1, with 5 bases in between. Germline loops: CDR1 MNHEY, CDR2 SMNVEV (reference sequence). This CDR3 has 13 residues. The CDR3 region has the DNA TGTGCCAGCAGTTCAATGAGCAATCAGCCCCAGCATTTT. It codes for CASSSMSNQPQHF.

The rearrangement uses TRBV6-5 and TRBJ2-5, with TRBD1 matching over 9 bases. Germline V gene sequence: CDR1 MNHEY, CDR2 SVGAGI. With 2 bases clipped from V and 5 bases from J, the junction kept 9 bases outside the gene matches. The CDR3 spans 16 residues. The CDR3 bases are TGTGCCAGCAGTTACCCCGGGGGACAGGGTCGCGAGACCCAGTACTTC. Translating it yields CASSYPGGQGRETQYF.

The CDR3, as DNA: TGCGCCAGCAGCTTGACCACTAGCGTGGGAGAGACCCAGTACTTC. Amino acids: CASSLTTSVGETQYF. The chain couples TRBV5-1 to TRBJ2-5, with 7 positions matching TRBD2. V shed 1 base and J 4 bases; nucleotides not matched to a gene: 7. The V gene's germline CDR1 is SGHRS and CDR2 YFSETQ. This CDR3 is 15 amino acids long.

The CDR3: CAISESEGFYEQYF. As DNA, the CDR3 is TGTGCCATCAGTGAGTCAGAGGGCTTCTACGAGCAGTACTTC. The chain couples TRBV10-3 to TRBJ2-7; D is possibly TRBD2 (5 bases). This CDR3 comprises 14 residues. The V gene's germline CDR1 is ENHRY and CDR2 SYGVKD. V gave up 0 bases and J gave up 3 bases, with 9 bases separating them.

The chain recombines TRBV30 with TRBJ1-6; no firm D call. The CDR3 runs to 15 residues. V shed 5 bases and J shed 0 bases, with 11 bases lying between them. Looked up from germline, CDR1 is GTSNPN and CDR2 is SVGIG (reference sequence). This CDR3 is CAWLDGSSYNSPLHF. The CDR3 DNA sequence: TGTGCCTGGCTGGACGGGAGCTCCTATAATTCACCCCTCCACTTT.

The chain links TRBV29-1 to TRBJ2-2, with 10 positions matching TRBD1. There are 13 residues in the CDR3. Germline loops: CDR1 SQVTM, CDR2 ANQGSEA. V lost 5 bases, J lost 5 bases, and 2 bases stayed unmatched. Written as DNA, the CDR3 is TGCAGCGTTCCGGGACAGGGGACCGGGGAGCTGTTTTTT. This gives the protein CSVPGQGTGELFF.

The CDR3 nucleotides read TGCGCCAGCAGTGGGGGGGGACCCCTCCACTTT. Its translation is CASSGGGPLHF. The genes are TRBV10-1 and TRBJ1-6, with D tentatively TRBD1 (5 bases). The CDR3 is made up of 11 amino acids. The ends were cut back, 4 bases at V and 12 bases at J, with 7 bases in the middle. Germline CDR1 and CDR2: WNHNN and SYGVQD (reference sequence).

This clone has a handful of counts. The genes are TRBV6-1 and TRBJ2-7; 7 bases match TRBD2. The CDR3 length is 13 residues. CDR1 and CDR2 from the germline V gene are MNHNS and SASEGT. J lost 9 bases, V lost 7 bases, and 12 bases had no gene match. CDR3 DNA: TGTGCCAGCATCCTCGGACTAGGTCTCGGGCAGTACTTC. It specifies CASILGLGLGQYF.

The chain uses TRBV19 and TRBJ2-3; a weak D match, TRBD1 (6 bases). The CDR3 totals 18 residues. V was clipped by 5 bases and J by 0 bases, with 21 bases between them. The germline gives CDR1 LNHDA, CDR2 SQIVND (reference sequence). CDR3 sequence: CASSEWGLRAGSTDTQYF. CDR3 DNA: TGTGCCAGTAGTGAGTGGGGGCTGAGGGCAGGCAGCACAGATACGCAGTATTTT. Drawing the rest from reference TRBV19 and TRBJ2-3, the complete variable domain is DGGITQSPKYLFRKEGQNVTLSCEQNLNHDAMYWYRQDPGQGLRLIYYSQIVNDFQKGDIAEGYSVSREKKESFPLTVTSAQKNPTAFYLCASSEWGLRAGSTDTQYFGPGTRLTVL.

Written as DNA, the CDR3 is TGCGCCAGCAGCCAAATTACTAGAGGGGGCGTTGAGTTCTTC. It yields the protein CASSQITRGGVEFF. The chain is built from TRBV4-1 and TRBJ2-1; 7 bases are shared with TRBD1. Per germline, CDR1 MGHRA and CDR2 YSYEKL. The CDR3 is 14 residues long. After removal of 2 bases from V and 14 bases from J, the junction contained 12 bases not matched to a gene.

The rearrangement joins TRBV5-4 to TRBJ2-5, with 8 bases identical to TRBD1. This CDR3 comprises 15 residues. CDR1 SGHNT and CDR2 YYREEE come from the germline V gene (reference sequence). V trimming: 2 bases; J trimming: 5 bases; junction bases outside the gene matches: 8. CDR3 bases: TGTGCCAGCAGCTTTATAGGACAGGGAGACGAGACCCAGTACTTC. This sequence encodes CASSFIGQGDETQYF.

V usage is TRBV19 and J usage is TRBJ1-5, with D tentatively TRBD1 (5 bases). The V end lost 3 bases, the J end lost 1 base, and 10 bases lay between the germline ends. CDR3 size: 15 residues. Germline V gene data show CDR1 as LNHDA and CDR2 as SQIVND (reference sequence). The CDR3 protein is CASSIKGLSNQPQHF. The CDR3 nucleotides are TGTGCCAGTAGTATTAAGGGGTTAAGCAATCAGCCCCAGCATTTT.

J is TRBJ2-7 and V is TRBV6-5; the match to TRBD2 covers 12 bases. Germline V lookup: CDR1 MNHEY, CDR2 SVGAGI. The CDR3 is 15 residues long. V lost 5 bases to trimming and J lost 0 bases; unmatched junction nucleotides: 2. CDR3 in amino acids: CASSGLAGSSYEQYF. CDR3 nucleotide sequence: TGTGCCAGCAGTGGACTAGCGGGGAGCTCCTACGAGCAGTACTTC.

This chain joins TRBV7-9 and TRBJ2-5; the match to TRBD2 covers 7 bases. CDR1 is SEHNR and CDR2 is FQNEAQ in the germline V gene (reference sequence). The junction had 9 bases not matched to a gene; V was cut back by 5 bases and J by 3 bases. This CDR3 has 15 residues. CDR3 coding DNA: TGTGCCAGCAGCCATACCGGGGCGGGAGAAGAGACCCAGTACTTC. Translation gives CASSHTGAGEETQYF. Looking up the rest from reference TRBV7-9 and TRBJ2-5 gives the full variable domain: DTGVSQNPRHKITKRGQNVTFRCDPISEHNRLYWYRQTLGQGPEFLTYFQNEAQLEKSRLLSDRFSAERPKGSFSTLEIQRTEQGDSAMYLCASSHTGAGEETQYFGPGTRLLVL.

This chain joins TRBV7-3 and TRBJ2-2; 7 positions match TRBD2. The CDR3 is made up of 17 amino acids. The germline CDR1 and CDR2 sequences are SGHTA and FQGTGA. Losses at the gene ends were 5 bases for V and 2 bases for J; bases not matched to a gene: 11. This chain's CDR3 is CASSLPRLAVNTGELFF. CDR3 nucleotide sequence: TGTGCCAGCAGCCTACCCCGCCTAGCGGTAAACACCGGGGAGCTGTTTTTT.

This chain uses TRBV30 with TRBJ1-1, with D unresolved. The CDR3 consists of 13 residues. In germline, CDR1 is GTSNPN, CDR2 SVGIG (reference sequence). V was trimmed by 0 bases and J by 5 bases, leaving 10 bases between them. This CDR3 reads CAWSVIGSTEAFF. CDR3 nucleotide sequence: TGTGCCTGGAGTGTGATCGGGTCGACTGAAGCTTTCTTT.

V is TRBV19 and J is TRBJ2-7; TRBD2 agrees at 13 bases. Germline V gene sequence: CDR1 LNHDA, CDR2 SQIVND (reference sequence). The V segment lost 8 bases and the J segment 2 bases; nucleotides outside the gene matches: 3. The CDR3 runs to 14 residues. CDR3 region: CASSGLAGTYEQYF. In DNA, the CDR3 is TGTGCCAGTTCGGGACTAGCGGGAACCTACGAGCAGTACTTC.

The chain recombines TRBV9 with TRBJ2-1; TRBD2 might be the D (6 bases). Germline loops: CDR1 SGDLS, CDR2 YYNGEE. This CDR3 has 16 amino acids. V lost 0 bases and J 7 bases, leaving 17 bases between the germline ends. In nucleotides, the CDR3 is TGTGCCAGCAGCGTAGTGGGGGGTAGGCTGCTTAATGAGCAGTTCTTC. Translating it yields CASSVVGGRLLNEQFF.

V and J are TRBV25-1 and TRBJ1-5; 8 nucleotides line up with TRBD1. The CDR3 runs 14 residues. Losses at the gene ends were 3 bases for V and 3 bases for J; bases not matched to a gene: 1. Per germline, CDR1 MGHDK and CDR2 SYGVNS. The CDR3 loop is CASSDRGLNQPQHF. The CDR3, as DNA: TGTGCCAGCAGTGACAGGGGGCTCAATCAGCCCCAGCATTTT.

The table lists this clone with a count of one. This rearrangement joins TRBV2 to TRBJ2-7; 8 positions agree with TRBD2. The germline CDR1 and CDR2 sequences are SNHLY and FYNNEI. V lost 10 bases and J lost 2; bases outside the gene matches: 28. The CDR3 loop spans 20 amino acids. The CDR3 here is CATQWASRIAGSPPPYEQYF. The CDR3 DNA reads TGTGCCACCCAGTGGGCGTCGCGAATAGCGGGGAGCCCCCCACCCTACGAGCAGTACTTC.

The gene calls are TRBV29-1 and TRBJ1-1; tentative D call: TRBD1 (6 bases). Germline CDR1 is SQVTM and CDR2 is ANQGSEA. The CDR3 runs to 12 residues. V was cut by 5 bases and J by 9 bases, with 16 bases left in between. This CDR3 is CSVQVQDSKAFF. DNA of the CDR3: TGCAGCGTTCAAGTTCAGGACAGCAAAGCTTTCTTT.